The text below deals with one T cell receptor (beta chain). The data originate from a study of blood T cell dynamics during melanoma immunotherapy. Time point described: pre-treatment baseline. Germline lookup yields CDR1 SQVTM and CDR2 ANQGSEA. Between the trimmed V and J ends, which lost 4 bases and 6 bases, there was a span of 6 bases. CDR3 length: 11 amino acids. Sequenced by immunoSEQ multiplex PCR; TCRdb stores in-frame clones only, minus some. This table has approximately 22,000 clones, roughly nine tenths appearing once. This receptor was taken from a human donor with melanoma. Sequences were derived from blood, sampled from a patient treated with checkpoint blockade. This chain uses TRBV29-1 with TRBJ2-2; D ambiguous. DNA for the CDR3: TGCAGCGTTGCAGGACCCGGGGAGCTGTTTTTT. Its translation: CSVAGPGELFF.